This T cell receptor beta chain was captured by sequencing in a study of cytomegalovirus exposure and HLA in healthy donors. Study at large: In an early release, HLA-typed donors contributed about 79 million unique TCR sequences. Study results and caveats: Presence/absence analyses rested on an assumption that sequencing depth was roughly uniform across donors.

The PCR made use of 60 Vbeta and 13 Jbeta primers. Assay: immunoSEQ multiplex PCR; the TCRdb copy retains only in-frame clones and omits some. The sample has some 160,000 clones, approximately 84% seen once; the top ten hold approximately 1.3%. On this clone: Its antigen is unidentified.

Sequenced input: PBMCs. This clonotype originated in a man aged 50 to 59 in good health and CMV-seropositive.

CDR3 bases: TGTGCCAGCAGCTTCGCGGGACAGGGGGTGAACACTGAAGCTTTCTTT. This gives the protein CASSFAGQGVNTEAFF. The chain carries TRBV7-9 and TRBJ1-1; 11 positions agree with TRBD1. V dropped 3 bases and J dropped 0; count of bases not matched to a gene: 3. The CDR3 runs 16 residues. Looked up from germline, CDR1 is SEHNR and CDR2 is FQNEAQ (reference sequence).